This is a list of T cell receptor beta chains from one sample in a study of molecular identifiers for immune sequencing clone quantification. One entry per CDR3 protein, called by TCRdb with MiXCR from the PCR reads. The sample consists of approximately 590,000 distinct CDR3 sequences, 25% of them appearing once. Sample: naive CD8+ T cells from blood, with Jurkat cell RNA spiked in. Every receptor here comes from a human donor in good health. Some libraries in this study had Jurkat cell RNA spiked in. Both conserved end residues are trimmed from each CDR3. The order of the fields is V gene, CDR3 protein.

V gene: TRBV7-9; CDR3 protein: ASSHRDRGREETQY
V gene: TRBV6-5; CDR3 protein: ATRDGTSDNEQF
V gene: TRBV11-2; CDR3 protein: AGATVTYNEQF
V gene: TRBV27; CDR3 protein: ASSLGRVPGYGYT
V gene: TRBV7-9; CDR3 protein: ASSFTLAVGELF
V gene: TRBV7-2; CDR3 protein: ARSEWGSCSGQF
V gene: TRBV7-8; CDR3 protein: ASSLNPTSYKEQF
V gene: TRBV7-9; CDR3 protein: ASRVSTEAF
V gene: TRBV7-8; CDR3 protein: ASSLVGTQQDTQY
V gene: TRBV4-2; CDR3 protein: ASSQGGLTEAF
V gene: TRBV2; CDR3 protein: ASSEGGHSKKY
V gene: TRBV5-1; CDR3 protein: ASSGLTGEVGEKLF
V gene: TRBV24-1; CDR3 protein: ATTSSEWGTDTQY
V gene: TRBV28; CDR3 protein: ASSPRTAHTEAF
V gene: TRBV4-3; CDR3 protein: ASSQEPGQVYGYT
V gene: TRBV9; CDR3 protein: ASSVSETSGSVNTGELF
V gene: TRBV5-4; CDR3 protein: ASSWDGIEAF
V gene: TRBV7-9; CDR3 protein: ASSNPGLSPNTGELF
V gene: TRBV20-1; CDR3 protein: SASSGNTGELF
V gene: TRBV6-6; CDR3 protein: ASSFEGTTEAF
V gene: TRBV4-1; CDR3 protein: ASSQDTGSYYGYT
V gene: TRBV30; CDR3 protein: AWSSAPTEAF
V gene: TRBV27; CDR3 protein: ASSLSGIGTDTQY
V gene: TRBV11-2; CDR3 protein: ASSAGQQGYEQY
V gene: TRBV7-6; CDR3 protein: ASSLFVASGANVLT
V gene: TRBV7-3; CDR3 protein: ASSSGTSRDEQF
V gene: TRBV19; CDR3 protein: ASSFDGNYGYT
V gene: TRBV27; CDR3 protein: ASSAGPAEYEQY
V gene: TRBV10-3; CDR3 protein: AISQAGPTDTQY
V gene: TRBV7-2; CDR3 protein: ASSNRQPYEQY
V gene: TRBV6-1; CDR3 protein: ASSEPLAGVDTQY